In its sample, the clone carrying this TCR beta chain was seen many times. The data belong to a study of glioma-infiltrating T cells. The CDR3 has 17 residues. V dropped 1 base and J dropped 7; count of bases not matched to a gene: 6. CDR1 is KGHDR, CDR2 SFDVKD, per germline. TCR alpha and beta CDR3 regions were amplified from RNA using iRepertoire nested multiplex PCR. One-step reverse transcription and amplification started from approximately 100-400 ng of tissue mRNA or PBMC total RNA. One entry per CDR3 protein, called by TCRdb with MiXCR from the multiplex PCR reads. Here the sample spans 100,000 to 150,000 distinct CDR3 sequences, 20% to 25% being singletons.

Input material: glioma tissue, nonneoplastic brain tissue, or PBMCs (not recorded which). The sequence derives from a human donor with low-grade glioma or glioblastoma, undergoing nonglioma brain surgery, or in good health (not recorded which). The V gene is TRBV24-1, the J gene TRBJ2-1; TRBD2 matches 13 bases. For the CDR3, the DNA is TGTGCCACCAGTGATTTACTAGCGGGAGGGGGCGAGAATGAGCAGTTCTTC. This sequence encodes CATSDLLAGGGENEQFF.